This TCR beta chain was profiled in a study of blood T cells in healthy people across ages (dated by TCRdb to between 2015 and 2016). With regard to the full study: In model experiments, roughly one uniquely barcoded TCR beta cDNA molecule per two T cells was captured by template switching. Donors of different ages were randomly distributed across sequencing lanes to avoid experimental bias. Two additional independent replicas of 1 million unique cDNA reads from the same blood draw were analyzed for two donors (one aged 18 to 29 and one aged 80 or older). The donors were split into four age groups: young (average about 16 years), middle-aged (over 35), aged (62) and long-lived (approximately 80). The study measured age-related changes in TCR beta repertoire diversity using deep sequencing normalized with unique cDNA molecular identifiers.

The paper as a whole reports these results and caveats: Estimates of total diversity from one million sequenced T cells were regarded as lower bounds and underestimates. As age increased, observed TCR beta diversity per million T cells dropped in a roughly linear way, and a significant reduction was already evident by age approximately 40. Donor CMV infection status was unknown, potentially confounding age-related changes in expanded clonotypes. Compared with the aged group, the long-lived group had more naive CD4+ T cells, fewer expanded clones and increased TCR diversity, a pattern suggesting age selection. Because profiling used bulk unsorted PBMCs, naive and antigen-experienced compartments could not be compared conclusively. The percentage of naive T cells measured by flow cytometry correlated strongly with observed TCR beta diversity.

CDR1 SGHTA and CDR2 FQGNSA are derived from the germline V gene. From the cysteine through the phenylalanine, the CDR3 covers 15 amino acids. Only CDR3 DNA is held: 45 bases, read in frame from base 1. The junction shows trimming of 0 bases on V and 0 bases on J, plus 6 bases between the germline ends. Libraries were constructed by 5' RACE. A second 7 to 11 cycle PCR used a sample-barcoded 5' primer and a J-beta primer mix. A template-switch 5' adaptor carrying 12 random nucleotides introduced a unique molecular identifier onto each TCR beta cDNA molecule. At least 2.5 million CDR3-containing paired-end reads were obtained from each sample. The Mint cDNA synthesis kit, primed by a TRBC-specific oligonucleotide, was used to synthesize first-strand cDNA from all RNA. Following uracil-DNA glycosylase treatment, a first 18-cycle PCR with universal primers M1SS and BC2_uni_R was performed on all cDNA. On the authors' methods: Each sample was normalized by randomly selecting 1 million high-quality reads, each carrying a distinct molecular identifier. Reads with shared molecular identifiers were discarded instead of being binned into consensus sequences. MiTCR, run with a Q25 quality threshold and the strictest error-elimination algorithm, handled CDR3 identification, clonotype clustering and error correction. A nonparametric unseen species model with Euler transformation was used to estimate lower-bound total TCR beta diversity. Starting from the raw public reads, TCRdb applied fastp trimming at Q25, assembled clones with MiXCR and retained in-frame beta chains. CDR3 protein sequences are deduplicated, and each keeps its most common genes and DNA. TCRdb, not the authors, supplied the V and J calls. The sample contains 1.8 million or so distinct CDR3 sequences, 35% to 50% of them found a single time. The top ten constitute roughly 23% of the sample.

Systemically healthy Caucasian individuals from Russia, 35 to 40 in total and aged about 6 to 100 years, were included as donors. Around 10 milliliters of peripheral blood were collected from each donor into EDTA-treated Vacutainer tubes. Ficoll-Paque density-gradient centrifugation was used to isolate PBMCs, with at least 7 million per sample. Trizol reagent was used to extract total RNA from the PBMCs, yielding at least 5.5 micrograms per sample. Naive CD45RAhigh/CD27high T cell percentages were measured by flow cytometry on a PBMC aliquot from every donor. In this sample, this clonotype turned up many times. Its antigen is unknown. Nothing much larger sits one base from this clone, and base qualities are not available.

Sequencing was carried out using blood. The chain employs TRBV7-2 and TRBJ2-1, with the identity of the D gene unclear. The receptor was derived from a human donor in good health. The CDR3 protein: CASSLAPSSYNEQFF. The sequenced DNA: TGTGCCAGCAGCTTAGCCCCGAGCTCCTACAATGAGCAGTTCTTC.